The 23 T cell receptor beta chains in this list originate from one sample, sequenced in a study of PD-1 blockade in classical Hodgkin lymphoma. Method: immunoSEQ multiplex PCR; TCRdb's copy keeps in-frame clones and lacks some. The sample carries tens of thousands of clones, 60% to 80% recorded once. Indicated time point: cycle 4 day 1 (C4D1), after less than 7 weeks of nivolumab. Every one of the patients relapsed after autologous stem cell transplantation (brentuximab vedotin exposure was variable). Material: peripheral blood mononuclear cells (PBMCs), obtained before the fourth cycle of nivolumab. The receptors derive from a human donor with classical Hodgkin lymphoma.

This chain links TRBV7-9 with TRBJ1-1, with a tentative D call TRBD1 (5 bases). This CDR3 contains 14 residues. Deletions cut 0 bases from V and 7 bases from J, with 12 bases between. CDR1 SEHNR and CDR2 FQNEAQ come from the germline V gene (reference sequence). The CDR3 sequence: CASSLAMGTIEAFF. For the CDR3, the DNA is TGTGCCAGCAGCTTAGCGATGGGGACCATTGAAGCTTTCTTT.

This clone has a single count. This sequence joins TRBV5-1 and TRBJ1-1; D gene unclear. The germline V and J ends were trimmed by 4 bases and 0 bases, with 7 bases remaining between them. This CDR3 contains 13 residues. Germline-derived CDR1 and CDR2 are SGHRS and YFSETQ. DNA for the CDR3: TGCGCCAGCAGCCCTTGGATGAACACTGAAGCTTTCTTT. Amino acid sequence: CASSPWMNTEAFF.

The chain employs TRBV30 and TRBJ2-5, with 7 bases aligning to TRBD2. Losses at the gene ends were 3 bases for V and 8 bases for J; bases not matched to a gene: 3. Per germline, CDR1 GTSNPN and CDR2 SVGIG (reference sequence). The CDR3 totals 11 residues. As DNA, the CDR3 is TGTGCCTGGAGGGGGGAGGGAACCCAGTACTTC. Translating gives CAWRGEGTQYF.

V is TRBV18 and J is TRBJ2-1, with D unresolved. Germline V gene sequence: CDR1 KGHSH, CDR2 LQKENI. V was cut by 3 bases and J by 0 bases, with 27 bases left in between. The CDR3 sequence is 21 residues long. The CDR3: CASSPTLNVYDARSSYNEQFF. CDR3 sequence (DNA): TGTGCCAGCTCACCGACCCTAAATGTTTACGACGCCCGAAGCTCCTACAATGAGCAGTTCTTC.

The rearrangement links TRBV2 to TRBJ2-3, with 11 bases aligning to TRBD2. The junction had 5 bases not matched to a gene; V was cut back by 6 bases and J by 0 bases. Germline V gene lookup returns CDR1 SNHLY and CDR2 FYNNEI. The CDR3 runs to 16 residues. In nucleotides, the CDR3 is TGTGCCAGCAGACCAAGACTAGCGGGGAGCACAGATACGCAGTATTTT. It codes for CASRPRLAGSTDTQYF.

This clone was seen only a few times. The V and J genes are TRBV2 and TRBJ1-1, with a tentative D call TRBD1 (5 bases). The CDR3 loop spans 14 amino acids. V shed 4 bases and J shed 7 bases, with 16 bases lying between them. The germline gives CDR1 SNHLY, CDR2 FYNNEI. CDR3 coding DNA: TGTGCCAGCAGTGCCGGCAGGGAAGGCGGTGAAGCTTTCTTT. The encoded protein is CASSAGREGGEAFF.

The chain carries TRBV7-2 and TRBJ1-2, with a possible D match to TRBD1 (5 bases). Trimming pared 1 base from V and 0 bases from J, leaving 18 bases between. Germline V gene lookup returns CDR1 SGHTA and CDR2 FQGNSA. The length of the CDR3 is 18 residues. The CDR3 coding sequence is TGTGCCAGCAGCTTAGTTGGGGGGTCAGGCTCGGCTAACTATGGCTACACCTTC. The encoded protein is CASSLVGGSGSANYGYTF.

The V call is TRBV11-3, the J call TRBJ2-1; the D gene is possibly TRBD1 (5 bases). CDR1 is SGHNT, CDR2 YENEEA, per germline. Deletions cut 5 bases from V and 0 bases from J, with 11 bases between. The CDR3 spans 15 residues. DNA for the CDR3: TGTGCCAGCAGCAGACAGTTCAGCTCCTACAATGAGCAGTTCTTC. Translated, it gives CASSRQFSSYNEQFF.

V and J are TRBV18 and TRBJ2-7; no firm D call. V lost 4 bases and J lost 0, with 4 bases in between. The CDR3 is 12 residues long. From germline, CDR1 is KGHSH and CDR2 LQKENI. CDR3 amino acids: CASSRDSYEQYF. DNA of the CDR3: TGTGCCAGCTCACGGGACTCCTACGAGCAGTACTTC.

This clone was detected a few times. This chain's CDR3 is CASGLAETGELFF. Written as DNA, the CDR3 is TGTGCCAGCGGACTAGCGGAGACCGGGGAGCTGTTTTTT. The rearrangement joins TRBV19 to TRBJ2-2; 10 bases align to TRBD2. V trimming: 9 bases; J trimming: 5 bases; junction bases outside the gene matches: 3. The CDR3 spans 13 residues. Germline V gene sequence: CDR1 LNHDA, CDR2 SQIVND (reference sequence).

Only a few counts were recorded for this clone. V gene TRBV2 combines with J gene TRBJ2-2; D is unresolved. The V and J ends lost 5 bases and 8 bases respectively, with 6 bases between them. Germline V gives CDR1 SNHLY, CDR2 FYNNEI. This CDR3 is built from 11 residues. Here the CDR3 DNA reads TGTGCCAGCAGTTATGCTGGGGAGCTGTTTTTT. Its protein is CASSYAGELFF.

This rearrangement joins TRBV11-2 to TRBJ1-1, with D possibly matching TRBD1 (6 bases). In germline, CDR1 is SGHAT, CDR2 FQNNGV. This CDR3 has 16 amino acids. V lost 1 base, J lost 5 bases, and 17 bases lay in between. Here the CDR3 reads CASSLAGPGRGTEAFF. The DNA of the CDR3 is TGTGCCAGCAGCTTAGCGGGGCCAGGGAGGGGGACTGAAGCTTTCTTT.

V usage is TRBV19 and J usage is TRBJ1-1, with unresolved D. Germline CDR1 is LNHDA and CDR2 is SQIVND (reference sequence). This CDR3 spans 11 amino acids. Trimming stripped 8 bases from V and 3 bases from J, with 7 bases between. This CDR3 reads CASGGHTEAFF. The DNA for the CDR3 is TGTGCCAGTGGAGGCCACACTGAAGCTTTCTTT.

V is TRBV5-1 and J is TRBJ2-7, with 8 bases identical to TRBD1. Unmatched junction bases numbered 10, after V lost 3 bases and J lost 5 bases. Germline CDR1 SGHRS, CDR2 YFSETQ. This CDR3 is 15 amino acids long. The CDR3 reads CASSSRQGILHEQYF. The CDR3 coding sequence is TGCGCCAGCAGCTCAAGACAGGGGATTCTCCACGAGCAGTACTTC.

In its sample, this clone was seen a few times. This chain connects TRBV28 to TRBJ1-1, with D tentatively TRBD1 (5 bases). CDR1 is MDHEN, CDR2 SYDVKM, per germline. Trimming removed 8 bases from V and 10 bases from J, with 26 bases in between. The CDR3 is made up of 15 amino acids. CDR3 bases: TGTGCCAGCTTTACCCGGGGGGGATCTTCCCCTGGAGCTTTCTTT. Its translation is CASFTRGGSSPGAFF.

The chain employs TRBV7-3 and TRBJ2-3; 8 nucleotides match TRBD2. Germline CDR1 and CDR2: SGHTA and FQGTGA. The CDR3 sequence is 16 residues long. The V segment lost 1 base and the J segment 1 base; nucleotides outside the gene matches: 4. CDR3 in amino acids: CASSLIPTSGTDTQYF. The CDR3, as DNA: TGTGCCAGCAGCTTAATCCCGACTAGCGGCACAGATACGCAGTATTTT.

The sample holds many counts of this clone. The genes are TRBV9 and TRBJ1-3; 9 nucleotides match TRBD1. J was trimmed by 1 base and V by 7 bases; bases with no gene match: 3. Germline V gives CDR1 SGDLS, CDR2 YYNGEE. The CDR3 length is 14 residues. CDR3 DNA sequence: TGTGCCAGCGGGGGGACAGGGTCTGGAAACACCATATATTTT. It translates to CASGGTGSGNTIYF.

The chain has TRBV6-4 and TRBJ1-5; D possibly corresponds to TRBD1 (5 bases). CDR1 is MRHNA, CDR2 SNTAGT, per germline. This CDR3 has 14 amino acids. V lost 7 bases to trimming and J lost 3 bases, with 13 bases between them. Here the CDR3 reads CASTDEGLNQPQHF. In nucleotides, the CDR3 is TGTGCCAGCACGGACGAGGGGCTCAATCAGCCCCAGCATTTT.

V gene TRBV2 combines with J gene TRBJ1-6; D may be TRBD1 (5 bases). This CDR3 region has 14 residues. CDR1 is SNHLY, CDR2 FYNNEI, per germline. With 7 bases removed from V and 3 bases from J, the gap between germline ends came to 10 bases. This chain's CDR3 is CASKRDHYNSPLHF. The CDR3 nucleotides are TGTGCCAGCAAGAGGGACCACTATAATTCACCCCTCCACTTT.

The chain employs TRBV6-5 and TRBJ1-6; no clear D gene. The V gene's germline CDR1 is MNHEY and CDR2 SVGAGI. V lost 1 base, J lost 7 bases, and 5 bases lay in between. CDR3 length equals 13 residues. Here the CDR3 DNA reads TGTGCCAGCAGTTACTTCAGCAATTCACCCCTCCACTTT. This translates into CASSYFSNSPLHF.

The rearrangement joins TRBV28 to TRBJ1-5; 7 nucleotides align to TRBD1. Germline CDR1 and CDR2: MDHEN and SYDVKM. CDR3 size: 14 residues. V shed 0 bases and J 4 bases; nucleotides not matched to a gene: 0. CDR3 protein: CASSLWTGNQPQHF. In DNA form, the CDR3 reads TGTGCCAGCAGTTTATGGACAGGGAATCAGCCCCAGCATTTT.

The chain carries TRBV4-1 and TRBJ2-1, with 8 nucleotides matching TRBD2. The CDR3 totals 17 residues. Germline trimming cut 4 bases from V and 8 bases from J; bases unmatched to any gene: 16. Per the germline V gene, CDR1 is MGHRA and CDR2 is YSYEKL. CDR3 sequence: CASSLESSGRVGYEQFF. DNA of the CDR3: TGCGCCAGCAGCCTAGAATCGTCCGGGAGGGTCGGCTATGAGCAGTTCTTC.

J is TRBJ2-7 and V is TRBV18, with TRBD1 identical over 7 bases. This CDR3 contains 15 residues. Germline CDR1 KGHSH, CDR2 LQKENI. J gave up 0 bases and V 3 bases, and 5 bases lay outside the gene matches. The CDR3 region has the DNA TGTGCCAGCTCACCTTGGGACAGCCCCTCCTACGAGCAGTACTTC. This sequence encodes CASSPWDSPSYEQYF.